A single sample gave rise to the 16 T cell receptor beta chains below, sequenced in a study of blood T cells in healthy people across ages. Primed by a sample-barcoded 5' primer and a J-beta primer mix, a second PCR proceeded for roughly 7 to 12 cycles. TCRdb used MiXCR to reprocess the 5' RACE reads, holding one entry per CDR3 protein. The table records 1.8 million or so distinct CDR3 sequences, more than 35% of them present only once. Sequencing was done on a sample of blood. Receptors were obtained from a human donor in good health.

The V call is TRBV20-1, the J call TRBJ2-4, with D perhaps assigned TRBD1 or TRBD2 (6 bases each). V was shortened by 1 base and J by 13 bases, with 29 bases between the two germline ends. This CDR3 comprises 17 residues. From germline, CDR1 is DFQATT and CDR2 SNEGSKA (reference sequence). In DNA, the CDR3 is TGCAGTGCTAGAGGGGGGGTTACAACAGGGATACCCTACGGGCAGTACTTC. Translating gives CSARGGVTTGIPYGQYF.

This chain connects TRBV4-3 to TRBJ2-3, with D unclear. The CDR3 covers 13 residues. The germline V gene encodes CDR1 LGHNA and CDR2 YSLEER. V was clipped by 3 bases and J by 7 bases, with 11 bases between them. Written as DNA, the CDR3 is TGCGCCAGCAGCCACCTCAATTTCAATACGCAGTATTTT. Its translation is CASSHLNFNTQYF.

There are a few counts of this clonotype. The chain links TRBV4-3 to TRBJ1-2; D is uncertain. Germline V CDR1 and CDR2: LGHNA, YSLEER. Deletions cut 2 bases from V and 2 bases from J, with 12 bases between. This CDR3 contains 15 residues. As DNA, the CDR3 is TGCGCCAGCAGCCAAATTAGGCTCCCGAACTATGGCTACACCTTC. Translating gives CASSQIRLPNYGYTF.

This chain links TRBV20-1 with TRBJ1-2, with 8 bases identical to TRBD1. The V gene end was trimmed by 3 bases and the J gene end by 0 bases; junction bases not matched to a gene: 15. The CDR3 runs 18 residues. Germline CDR1 DFQATT, CDR2 SNEGSKA (reference sequence). CDR3 sequence (DNA): TGCAGTGCTAGTGGACAGGGTGTGGTAAAGGGCACTAACTATGGCTACACCTTC. Translating gives CSASGQGVVKGTNYGYTF.

V gene TRBV28 combines with J gene TRBJ2-4; TRBD2 agrees at 9 bases. CDR1 is MDHEN, CDR2 SYDVKM, per germline. The V segment lost 8 bases and the J segment 3 bases; nucleotides outside the gene matches: 11. This CDR3 region has 16 residues. The CDR3 sequence is CASHGTSGQSKNIQYF. The DNA for the CDR3 is TGTGCCAGCCACGGAACTAGCGGGCAGAGCAAAAACATTCAGTACTTC.

This clonotype was detected a few times. This chain links TRBV7-2 with TRBJ1-2; possibly TRBD1 for D (6 bases). The V gene's germline CDR1 is SGHTA and CDR2 FQGNSA. This CDR3 is 12 amino acids long. V shed 6 bases and J shed 6 bases, with 11 bases lying between them. This CDR3 is CASRTYRDGYTF. CDR3 bases: TGTGCCAGCAGAACTTACAGGGATGGCTACACCTTC.

The sample holds a few counts of this clonotype. The chain couples TRBV10-2 to TRBJ2-3; 7 bases agree with TRBD1. CDR3 length: 12 amino acids. After removal of 8 bases from V and 5 bases from J, the junction contained 4 bases not matched to a gene. From germline, CDR1 is WSHSY and CDR2 SAAADI. The CDR3 is CASGTVVDTQYF. CDR3 DNA sequence: TGCGCCAGCGGGACAGTCGTAGATACGCAGTATTTT.

Only a few counts were recorded for this clonotype. The CDR3, as DNA: TGTGCCAGCAGCTTAAGGGCGGGCCTAGCGGGGACAGAGCAGTTCTTC. Its protein is CASSLRAGLAGTEQFF. The rearrangement joins TRBV7-3 to TRBJ2-1, with 9 bases identical to TRBD2. Germline CDR1 and CDR2: SGHTA and FQGTGA. The CDR3 extends over 16 amino acids. V trimming: 1 base; J trimming: 10 bases; junction bases outside the gene matches: 11.

The chain links TRBV5-1 to TRBJ2-4, with 10 positions matching TRBD1. V lost 3 bases, J lost 2 bases, and 14 bases stayed unmatched. This CDR3 has 19 residues. CDR1 and CDR2 from the germline V gene are SGHRS and YFSETQ. CDR3 coding DNA: TGCGCCAGCAGCTCGGGGACAGGGGACGCCGGCGGCACCAAAAACATTCAGTACTTC. Its protein is CASSSGTGDAGGTKNIQYF. The full variable domain, rest sourced from reference TRBV5-1 and TRBJ2-4, is KAGVTQTPRYLIKTRGQQVTLSCSPISGHRSVSWYQQTPGQGLQFLFEYFSETQRNKGNFPGRFSGRQFSNSRSEMNVSTLELGDSALYLCASSSGTGDAGGTKNIQYFGAGTRLSVL.

The chain is built from TRBV10-3 and TRBJ2-1, with 10 bases that match TRBD1. Looked up from germline, CDR1 is ENHRY and CDR2 is SYGVKD. The CDR3 totals 14 residues. With V trimmed by 6 bases and J by 3 bases, 2 bases remained unmatched. For the CDR3, the DNA is TGTGCCATCAGCCGGGACAGGGGCTACAATGAGCAGTTCTTC. It encodes CAISRDRGYNEQFF.

V usage is TRBV3-1 and J usage is TRBJ2-7; maybe TRBD2 (5 bases). V was clipped by 0 bases and J by 4 bases, with 16 bases between them. In germline, CDR1 is LGHDT, CDR2 YNNKEL (reference sequence). CDR3 length: 16 amino acids. The CDR3 here is CASSQEPAVPIYEQYF. In DNA, the CDR3 is TGTGCCAGCAGCCAAGAACCAGCGGTTCCCATTTACGAGCAGTACTTC.

Points on this clonotype: At one end, the junction sequence differs from germline, possibly due to a read error. The chain is built from TRBV11-2 and TRBJ1-1; D gene ambiguous. There are 13 residues in the CDR3. Looked up from germline, CDR1 is SGHAT and CDR2 is FQNNGV. The CDR3 region has the DNA TGTGCCAGCAGCCCCGACCTGAACACTGTAGCTTTCTTT. Protein sequence: CASSPDLNTVAFF.

The V and J genes are TRBV4-1 and TRBJ1-2, with D possibly being TRBD1 (5 bases). Germline loops: CDR1 MGHRA, CDR2 YSYEKL. Between the trimmed V and J ends, which lost 1 base and 8 bases, there was a span of 14 bases. The CDR3 totals 14 residues. CDR3 nucleotides: TGCGCCAGCAGCCAAGCGGGGACCCCTGGAGGCTACACCTTC. As protein: CASSQAGTPGGYTF.

This chain connects TRBV5-1 to TRBJ2-4, with D possibly matching TRBD1 (5 bases). The DNA end lines up better with TRBJ2-7; the J call may be wrong. The CDR3 contains 13 residues. CDR1 and CDR2 from the germline V gene are SGHRS and YFSETQ. The CDR3 reads CASSTESGFEQYF. For the CDR3, the DNA is TGCGCCAGCAGCACCGAATCAGGGTTCGAGCAGTACTTC.

The chain uses TRBV12-3 or TRBV12-4 and TRBJ2-7; the D gene could be TRBD1 or TRBD2 (5 bases each). The V end lost 7 bases, the J end lost 0 bases, and 13 bases lay between the germline ends. This CDR3 spans 14 amino acids. The CDR3 sequence is CASTAGTGSYEQYF. The CDR3 bases are TGTGCCAGCACCGCAGGGACGGGCTCCTACGAGCAGTACTTC.

The chain carries TRBV7-9 and TRBJ1-1, with 7 bases aligning to TRBD1. This CDR3 is built from 16 residues. Trimming cost V 0 bases and J 1 base; bases outside gene matches: 5. Germline V lookup: CDR1 SEHNR, CDR2 FQNEAQ (reference sequence). CDR3 region: CASSLARQGSNTEAFF. Here the CDR3 DNA reads TGTGCCAGCAGCTTAGCAAGACAGGGCTCGAACACTGAAGCTTTCTTT.